A selection of T cell receptor beta chains follows, all from one sample in a study of beta chain features in type 1 diabetes. Method: immunoSEQ multiplex PCR; TCRdb's copy keeps in-frame clones and lacks some. The sample consists of about 270,000 clones, over 11% of them appearing once. Sequenced: naive CD4+ T cells from blood. Every receptor here comes from a man between 25 and 39 years old with type 1 diabetes. Each CDR3 is given with its conserved first and last residue. The order of the fields is D gene, clone size, CDR3 length, V gene, J gene, CDR3 DNA, CDR3 protein. D genes are given only for firm matches. Rows may omit the clone size; those that give it use once, few, many or a size class.

.,.,18,TRBV25-1,TRBJ2-5,TGTGCCAGCAGTGTGGCTTTTCGGCGGGACAGAAGTCAAGAGACCCAGTACTTC,CASSVAFRRDRSQETQYF
.,.,15,TRBV6-5,TRBJ2-2,TGTGCCAGCAGTTACTCCCAGGGTGCGGCCGGGGAGCTGTTTTTT,CASSYSQGAAGELFF
.,.,13,TRBV6-5,TRBJ2-7,TGTGCCAGCAGTTACCAAGCGTCCCACGAGCAGTACTTC,CASSYQASHEQYF
.,few,15,TRBV4-2,TRBJ2-3,TGTGCCAGCAGCCAAGATCCTAACTCAGCGGATACGCAGTATTTT,CASSQDPNSADTQYF
.,.,13,TRBV28,TRBJ2-1,TGTGCCAGCAGTAACCCAAGGGGGTTTGAGCAGTTCTTC,CASSNPRGFEQFF
TRBD2,few,15,TRBV7-2,TRBJ2-1,TGTGCCAGCAGCTTAATATCGCGGGGGGCAGGTGAGCAGTTCTTC,CASSLISRGAGEQFF
.,many,16,TRBV18,TRBJ2-6,TGTGCCAGCTCAGGCCGGGGTGCCTCTGGGGCCAACGTCCTGACTTTC,CASSGRGASGANVLTF
.,.,13,TRBV7-7,TRBJ2-1,TGTGCCAGCTCCCTAGGTGGCTTCAATGAGCAGTTCTTC,CASSLGGFNEQFF
.,.,14,TRBV7-2,TRBJ1-2,TGTGCCAGCAGCTTCTCCAGGGGCGACTATGGCTACACCTTC,CASSFSRGDYGYTF
TRBD1,few,16,TRBV18,TRBJ1-5,TGTGCCAGCTCACCACGGGCCGGGACAGGGGATCAGCCCCAGCATTTT,CASSPRAGTGDQPQHF
TRBD1,few,15,TRBV9,TRBJ1-5,TGTGCCAGCAGCGAGGGGGGACAGGGAGATCAGCCCCAGCATTTT,CASSEGGQGDQPQHF
.,few,16,TRBV18,TRBJ2-7,TGTGCCAGCTCACCAAATCTTGCGGCCGTCGGATACGAGCAGTACTTC,CASSPNLAAVGYEQYF
TRBD1,.,14,TRBV19,TRBJ1-1,TGTGCCAGTAGTGTTACGGGGACAGGGTCCCCAGCTTTCTTT,CASSVTGTGSPAFF
.,.,15,TRBV18,TRBJ1-2,TGTGCCAGCTCCCGAAGCGAGACGGAAAGTGGGGGCTACACCTTC,CASSRSETESGGYTF
TRBD2,few,14,TRBV2,TRBJ2-5,TGTGCCAGCAAAGGGACTATGGTTGGGGAGACCCAGTACTTC,CASKGTMVGETQYF
.,.,12,TRBV5-1,TRBJ2-7,TGCGCCAGCAGCCCGGACTACTACGAGCAGTACTTC,CASSPDYYEQYF
.,.,16,TRBV28,TRBJ1-1,TGTGCCAGCAGTTACCCCGGGTTTGATGTAAACACTGAAGCTTTCTTT,CASSYPGFDVNTEAFF
.,few,15,TRBV7-2,TRBJ1-1,TGTGCCAGCAACGCGGGGGCGAGGGGTCGGGGAGAAGCTTTCTTT,CASNAGARGRGEAFF
TRBD1,few,15,TRBV5-1,TRBJ1-5,TGCGCCAGCAGCTCGGGGGACAGGGAGAATCAGCCCCAGCATTTT,CASSSGDRENQPQHF
TRBD1,few,14,TRBV27,TRBJ2-3,TGTGCCAGCAGTGTAGGACAGGGCGGCGATACGCAGTATTTT,CASSVGQGGDTQYF
TRBD1,.,14,TRBV5-6,TRBJ2-7,TGTGCCAGCAGCTCACAGGGGCCTTCCTACGAGCAGTACTTC,CASSSQGPSYEQYF
.,.,14,TRBV14,TRBJ2-7,TGTGCCAGCAGCCCCGGACAGTGGTCCTACGAGCAGTACTTC,CASSPGQWSYEQYF
.,.,12,TRBV6-6,TRBJ2-7,TGTGCCAGCAGGGCCCCAGCCTACGAGCAGTACTTC,CASRAPAYEQYF
TRBD2,few,14,TRBV5-1,TRBJ2-7,TGCGCCAGCAGCTTTAGCGGGAGTTCCTACGAGCAGTACTTC,CASSFSGSSYEQYF
.,.,13,TRBV12-5,TRBJ2-5,TGTGCTAGTGGGGGGCAGCTCCACGAGACCCAGTACTTC,CASGGQLHETQYF
TRBD1,.,15,TRBV28,TRBJ2-1,TGTGCCAGCAGTTCCTCCGGGACAGGTGCCGATGAGCAGTTCTTC,CASSSSGTGADEQFF
.,.,13,TRBV7-9,TRBJ1-1,TGTGCCAGCAGCCGACAGGAGAACACTGAAGCTTTCTTT,CASSRQENTEAFF
.,few,14,TRBV5-1,TRBJ2-3,TGCGCCAGCAGCTTGGGAGCGGTTGCAGATACGCAGTATTTT,CASSLGAVADTQYF
.,few,15,TRBV7-2,TRBJ2-2,TGTGCCAGCAGCTTCCGAGGGTTTCGCACCGGGGAGCTGTTTTTT,CASSFRGFRTGELFF
.,.,14,TRBV2,TRBJ2-7,TGTGCCAGCAGTCCCGGGACTGTCACCTACGAGCAGTACTTC,CASSPGTVTYEQYF
TRBD1,.,13,TRBV30,TRBJ1-4,TGTGCCTGGAGGGGACAGGTGGAGGAAAAACTGTTTTTT,CAWRGQVEEKLFF
.,many,13,TRBV23-1,TRBJ2-5,TGCGCCAGCAGTCAATTCCCGGCGACATGTCAGTACTTC,CASSQFPATCQYF
.,.,14,TRBV7-9,TRBJ1-1,TGTGCCAGCATTAGTGAGGGGGTAATAAGCGAAGCTTTCTTT,CASISEGVISEAFF
.,few,15,TRBV19,TRBJ1-5,TGTGCCAGTAGTATGAGTCCTACTGCGGATCAGCCCCAGCATTTT,CASSMSPTADQPQHF
.,.,12,TRBV7-9,TRBJ2-3,TGTGCCAGCAGCTTGACCGGGTATACGCAGTATTTT,CASSLTGYTQYF
.,few,12,TRBV7-9,TRBJ2-2,TGTGCCAGCAGCTTACTTATTGGGGAGCTGTTTTTT,CASSLLIGELFF
.,few,14,TRBV6-5,TRBJ2-7,TGTGCCAGCAGTTACCAGGACAGTTCCTACGAGCAGTACTTC,CASSYQDSSYEQYF
TRBD2,few,17,TRBV18,TRBJ2-7,TGTGCCAGCTCACAGCGGGGGCAGGGTGAAGTACGGAGCGAGCAGTACTTC,CASSQRGQGEVRSEQYF
TRBD2,.,16,TRBV6-6,TRBJ2-3,TGTGCCAGCAGTTCCGGACTAGCGGGAAACACAGATACGCAGTATTTT,CASSSGLAGNTDTQYF
TRBD2,few,16,TRBV2,TRBJ2-3,TGTGCCAGCAGGGGACTAGCGGGAGGGCCGGGAGATACGCAGTATTTT,CASRGLAGGPGDTQYF
TRBD1,.,14,TRBV9,TRBJ1-1,TGTGCCAGCAGCGTAGACCTTTTAGACAGGGCGGCTTTCTTT,CASSVDLLDRAAFF
TRBD1,.,14,TRBV2,TRBJ2-4,TGTGCCAGCCAGGGGGCCTACAGCAAAAACATTCAGTACTTC,CASQGAYSKNIQYF
TRBD1,.,14,TRBV7-9,TRBJ2-7,TGTGCCAGCAGCGTAACAGGGGGTGGCTACGAGCAGTACTTC,CASSVTGGGYEQYF
TRBD1,.,15,TRBV4-2,TRBJ1-4,TGTGCCAGCAGCCAGGCCGGGACAGGGGGTGAAAAACTGTTTTTT,CASSQAGTGGEKLFF
TRBD1,few,14,TRBV2,TRBJ1-5,TGTGCCAGCAGTACTCAGGGGGCTACGCAGCCCCAGCATTTT,CASSTQGATQPQHF
.,few,14,TRBV11-2,TRBJ2-5,TGTGCCAGCAGCTTCGGGCGACAGCAAGAGACCCAGTACTTC,CASSFGRQQETQYF
.,.,13,TRBV5-1,TRBJ1-4,TGCGCCAGCGAGACAGGCGGGAATGAAAAACTGTTTTTT,CASETGGNEKLFF
TRBD1,few,15,TRBV18,TRBJ1-4,TGTGCCAGCTCACCCTTGGGACAGGGACCGGCAAAACTGTTTTTT,CASSPLGQGPAKLFF
.,few,13,TRBV19,TRBJ1-5,TGTGCCAGTAGTGCGGGGGGGAAGCAGCCCCAGCATTTT,CASSAGGKQPQHF
.,.,15,TRBV9,TRBJ2-1,TGTGCCAGCAGCCCGCAAGGGAGCTCCTACAATGAGCAGTTCTTC,CASSPQGSSYNEQFF
TRBD2,few,16,TRBV5-1,TRBJ2-7,TGCGCCAGCAGCCCCCCTGGGGGGGAGGGAACCTACGAGCAGTACTTC,CASSPPGGEGTYEQYF
TRBD1,few,15,TRBV5-1,TRBJ1-1,TGCGCCAGCAGCTTGGGGGACAGGGCGAACACTGAAGCTTTCTTT,CASSLGDRANTEAFF
.,few,12,TRBV14,TRBJ2-7,TGTGCCAGCAGCCAAACGGTCGGTGGGCAGTACTTC,CASSQTVGGQYF
TRBD2,few,16,TRBV11-3,TRBJ2-1,TGTGCCAGCAGCTTAGATGGGACTAGTGACACCGGTGAGCAGTTCTTC,CASSLDGTSDTGEQFF